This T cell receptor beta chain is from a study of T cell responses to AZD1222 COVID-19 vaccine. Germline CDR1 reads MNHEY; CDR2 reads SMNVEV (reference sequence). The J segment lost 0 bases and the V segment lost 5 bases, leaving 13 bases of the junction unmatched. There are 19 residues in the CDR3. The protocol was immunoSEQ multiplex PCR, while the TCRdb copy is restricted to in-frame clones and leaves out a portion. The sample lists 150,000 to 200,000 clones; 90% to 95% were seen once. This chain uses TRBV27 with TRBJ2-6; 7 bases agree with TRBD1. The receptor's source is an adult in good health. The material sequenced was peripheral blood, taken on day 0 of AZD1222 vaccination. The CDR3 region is CASSPLDREPSSGANVLTF. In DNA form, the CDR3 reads TGTGCCAGCAGTCCACTCGACAGGGAACCCTCCTCTGGGGCCAACGTCCTGACTTTC.